This T cell receptor (beta chain) appears in the sequencing data of a study of breast tumors, draining lymph nodes, adjacent tissues. V gave up 6 bases and J gave up 1 base; unmatched junction bases: 2. CDR1 and CDR2 (germline): LGHDT, YNNKEL (reference sequence). CDR3 length: 13 residues. The lymph nodes were axillary draining lymph nodes from breast cancer patients. MiXCR, applied by TCRdb to the multiplex PCR reads, yields one record per CDR3 protein. The table has around 230,000 distinct CDR3 sequences, less than 40% seen once. This clonotype has at least ten counts. The antigen is unknown. Study observations and caveats: Findings are consistent with lymph node origin and intratumoral expansion of most tumor T cells. Tumor and nontumor repertoires were significantly more similar in luminal-like than in basal-like breast cancer. Tumor T cell lymph node origin was a supported hypothesis, not proven. Tumor TCR diversity was below lymph nodes but above nontumor tissue.

The rearrangement links TRBV3-1 to TRBJ2-5; 7 positions match TRBD1. This clonotype was obtained from a female donor with breast cancer. Some clones in this sample may be carry-over from other donors' samples. Sequencing was carried out using axillary lymph node tissue. CDR3 sequence (DNA): TGTGCCAGCAGATACAGGGGCCAAGAGACCCAGTACTTC. As protein: CASRYRGQETQYF.